This TCR beta chain emerged from a study of radiotherapy plus CTLA-4 blockade in lung cancer. At the level of the study: Objective response was observed in more than 15% of patients, and disease control in approximately 30%.

Of note for this clone: What it recognizes is unknown.

Trimming removed 5 bases from V and 7 bases from J, with 17 bases in between. Germline V gives CDR1 KGHSH, CDR2 LQKENI. The length of the CDR3 is 15 residues. Here immunoSEQ multiplex PCR was the method, and the copy in TCRdb shows in-frame clones only, minus some. The table shows around 82,000 clones, with about 88% occurring only once. General study points: The best predictor of response was reported to be early blood T cell clone dynamics, with interferon-beta. In blood, tumor-derived TCR clones expanded after radiotherapy plus ipilimumab.

With ipilimumab providing CTLA-4 blockade, focal radiation was administered to patients who had chemo-refractory metastatic non-small-cell lung cancer. The rearrangement uses TRBV18 and TRBJ1-4; the D gene is possibly TRBD1 (5 bases). The TCR originated in a human donor with non-small cell lung cancer that progressed on radiotherapy plus ipilimumab. The material was peripheral blood, obtained from a patient treated with radiotherapy plus ipilimumab. The CDR3 DNA follows: TGTGCCAGCTCAACAGGCGGGATTAGGGGTGAAAAACTGTTTTTT. It codes for CASSTGGIRGEKLFF. The full variable domain, completed using reference TRBV18 and TRBJ1-4, is NAGVMQNPRHLVRRRGQEARLRCSPMKGHSHVYWYRQLPEEGLKFMVYLQKENIIDESGMPKERFSAEFPKEGPSILRIQQVVRGDSAAYFCASSTGGIRGEKLFFGSGTQLSVL.